This TCR beta chain was obtained from a study of cytomegalovirus exposure and HLA in healthy donors. General observations from the study: Among CMV-associated TCR beta chains, most appeared HLA-restricted in a later analysis.

This CDR3 contains 17 residues. Comments on this clone: What it recognizes is unknown.

The PCR used 60 Vbeta and 13 Jbeta primers. Clones were read by immunoSEQ multiplex PCR, and TCRdb kept only the in-frame ones, dropping some. The sample has roughly 200,000 clones; about four fifths are singletons. The sequence was collected from a man in his forties in good health and CMV-seropositive. V is TRBV21-1 and J is TRBJ1-2; no DNA check was done on the table's D call, TRBD1. TRBV21-1 is a documented pseudogene. The specimen sequenced was PBMCs. CDR3 DNA: TGTGCCAGCAGCAAACCCCAGGTGGGCAGGGGGCGTTATGGCTACACCTTC. It specifies CASSKPQVGRGRYGYTF.